Each of the 2 T cell receptor beta chains below was sequenced from the same sample in a study of cytomegalovirus exposure and HLA in healthy donors. PCR amplification relied on 60 Vbeta primers (plus 13 Jbeta primers). TCRdb's copy holds only in-frame clones and misses some; the assay was immunoSEQ multiplex PCR. Altogether 150,000 to 200,000 clones are present, roughly 72% being singletons, with the ten largest covering roughly 6.6%. Sequenced material: PBMCs. The receptors shown here come from a man aged 40-49 years in good health and CMV-seropositive.

Only a few counts were recorded for this clone. This chain connects TRBV5-1 to TRBJ2-7; a possible D gene is TRBD1 (6 bases). This CDR3 has 14 amino acids. Trimming pared 0 bases from V and 5 bases from J, leaving 12 bases between. Germline V CDR1 and CDR2: SGHRS, YFSETQ. The CDR3 sequence: CASSLGDKSDEQYF. In DNA, the CDR3 is TGCGCCAGCAGCTTGGGGGACAAGAGCGACGAGCAGTACTTC.

The V call is TRBV5-1, the J call TRBJ1-3, with D perhaps TRBD1 (6 bases). The germline V and J ends were trimmed by 0 bases and 4 bases, with 11 bases remaining between them. The CDR3 runs 15 residues. Germline CDR1 reads SGHRS; CDR2 reads YFSETQ. This chain's CDR3 is CASSLATGQGNTIYF. The CDR3 DNA is TGCGCCAGCAGCTTGGCCACAGGGCAAGGAAACACCATATATTTT. Filled out from reference TRBV5-1 and TRBJ1-3, the complete variable domain reads KAGVTQTPRYLIKTRGQQVTLSCSPISGHRSVSWYQQTPGQGLQFLFEYFSETQRNKGNFPGRFSGRQFSNSRSEMNVSTLELGDSALYLCASSLATGQGNTIYFGEGSWLTVV.